The 27 T cell receptor beta chains below were found in one sample sequenced in a study of neoadjuvant anti-PD-1 for oral cavity cancer. Produced via immunoSEQ multiplex PCR; TCRdb's table is partial and in-frame only. The data show over 10,000 clones, more than 60% seen once. The sequenced sample was PBMCs, obtained before nivolumab (anti-PD-1) treatment. Receptor source: a person aged 35 to 85 with oral cavity squamous cell carcinoma.

V and J are TRBV7-2 and TRBJ2-3; a weak D match, TRBD2 (6 bases). V gave up 5 bases and J gave up 4 bases, with 28 bases separating them. The germline CDR1 and CDR2 sequences are SGHTA and FQGNSA. This CDR3 is built from 19 residues. The CDR3 spells CASSDPFGGGYNRADTQYF. The CDR3 DNA reads as TGTGCCAGCAGCGACCCTTTCGGGGGAGGTTATAACCGGGCAGATACGCAGTATTTT.

The chain has TRBV30 and TRBJ1-1, with no clear D. This CDR3 region has 13 residues. V was shortened by 0 bases and J by 5 bases, with 10 bases between the two germline ends. CDR1 is GTSNPN and CDR2 is SVGIG in the germline V gene (reference sequence). The DNA for the CDR3 is TGTGCCTGGAGTGTTGCGGGGTATACTGAAGCTTTCTTT. The encoded protein is CAWSVAGYTEAFF.

This clone was seen only once. V and J are TRBV6-5 and TRBJ2-1; TRBD2 matches at 9 bases. From germline, CDR1 is MNHEY and CDR2 SVGAGI. The CDR3 runs 15 residues. V shed 2 bases, J shed 5 bases, and the junction held 4 bases outside the gene matches. The CDR3 protein is CASSYRVAGDNEQFF. CDR3 nucleotide sequence: TGTGCCAGCAGTTACAGGGTAGCGGGGGACAATGAGCAGTTCTTC.

The CDR3 bases are TGTGCCATCAGTGATCTAAAAGGGGACACTGAAGCTTTCTTT. Translation gives CAISDLKGDTEAFF. J is TRBJ1-1 and V is TRBV10-3; D might be TRBD1 (5 bases). Germline CDR1 reads ENHRY; CDR2 reads SYGVKD. The V end lost 3 bases, the J end lost 3 bases, and 11 bases lay between the germline ends. This CDR3 has 14 residues.

The chain couples TRBV7-9 to TRBJ1-4; D is undetermined. Germline CDR1 is SEHNR and CDR2 is FQNEAQ (reference sequence). Between the trimmed V and J ends, which lost 4 bases and 8 bases, there was a span of 14 bases. The length of the CDR3 is 14 residues. CDR3 loop: CASSSPLQWEKLFF. Written as DNA, the CDR3 is TGTGCCAGCAGCTCCCCACTTCAATGGGAAAAACTGTTTTTT.

The chain combines TRBV7-6 with TRBJ1-2; D is uncertain. CDR1 and CDR2 from the germline V gene are SGHVS and FNYEAQ. V was trimmed by 6 bases and J by 2 bases, leaving 7 bases between them. This CDR3 spans 12 amino acids. The CDR3 DNA follows: TGTGCCAGCAGAGGCAGGAACTATGGCTACACCTTC. Protein: CASRGRNYGYTF. The entire variable domain, with the rest obtained from reference TRBV7-6 and TRBJ1-2, is as follows: GAGVSQSPRYKVTKRGQDVALRCDPISGHVSLYWYRQALGQGPEFLTYFNYEAQQDKSGLPNDRFSAERPEGSISTLTIQRTEQRDSAMYRCASRGRNYGYTFGSGTRLTVV.

The CDR3 is CASSQGRNYEQYF. CDR3 bases: TGCGCCAGCAGCCAGGGTAGGAATTACGAGCAGTACTTC. The J gene is TRBJ2-7, the V gene TRBV5-1; maybe TRBD1 (5 bases). Trimming removed 4 bases from V and 4 bases from J, with 12 bases in between. Germline CDR1 SGHRS, CDR2 YFSETQ. The CDR3 is 13 residues long.

The chain links TRBV9 to TRBJ2-1; tentative D call: TRBD2 (7 bases). Looked up from germline, CDR1 is SGDLS and CDR2 is YYNGEE. The V end lost 3 bases, the J end lost 13 bases, and 26 bases lay between the germline ends. The CDR3 runs 16 residues. The CDR3: CASSALGGALVVGQFF. Here the CDR3 DNA reads TGTGCCAGCAGCGCCTTGGGGGGGGCTCTAGTTGTTGGTCAGTTCTTC.

The chain combines TRBV19 with TRBJ1-2; TRBD1 agrees at 7 bases. V lost 2 bases, J lost 3 bases, and 0 bases stayed unmatched. The CDR3 is 13 residues long. Looked up from germline, CDR1 is LNHDA and CDR2 is SQIVND (reference sequence). CDR3 nucleotides: TGTGCCAGTAGTATAACAGGGGACTATGGCTACACCTTC. Its translation: CASSITGDYGYTF. The entire variable domain, with the rest obtained from reference TRBV19 and TRBJ1-2, is as follows: DGGITQSPKYLFRKEGQNVTLSCEQNLNHDAMYWYRQDPGQGLRLIYYSQIVNDFQKGDIAEGYSVSREKKESFPLTVTSAQKNPTAFYLCASSITGDYGYTFGSGTRLTVV.

This chain links TRBV7-8 with TRBJ1-2; D uncertain. Trimming left V 4 bases short and J 7 bases short, with 13 bases between. The CDR3 totals 13 residues. The germline V gene has CDR1 SGHVS and CDR2 FQNEAQ. The CDR3 DNA reads as TGTGCCAGCAGCTCCCCGGGGAGGTCTGGCTACACCTTC. Translating gives CASSSPGRSGYTF.

J is TRBJ2-7 and V is TRBV10-3; no clear D gene. CDR1 is ENHRY, CDR2 SYGVKD, per germline. Trimming took 0 bases from V and 1 from J, leaving 13 bases between them. The CDR3 totals 16 residues. CDR3 bases: TGTGCCATCAGTGAGTCCCCCCCGACAACTTCCTACGAGCAGTACTTC. Its protein is CAISESPPTTSYEQYF.

The V call is TRBV6-6, the J call TRBJ2-7; 7 positions match TRBD1. CDR1 MNHNY and CDR2 SVGAGI come from the germline V gene (reference sequence). This CDR3 comprises 14 residues. The J segment lost 0 bases and the V segment lost 7 bases, leaving 6 bases of the junction unmatched. CDR3 nucleotide sequence: TGTGCCAGCAACCTTGGGACAGCCTCCTACGAGCAGTACTTC. Translation: CASNLGTASYEQYF.

This clone turned up a few times. This chain connects TRBV27 to TRBJ1-6, with a weak D call TRBD1 (5 bases). V gave up 7 bases and J gave up 6 bases, with 19 bases separating them. The germline V gene encodes CDR1 MNHEY and CDR2 SMNVEV (reference sequence). The CDR3 contains 16 residues. CDR3 DNA: TGTGCCAGCATGAGGGATGGGCCAGGGCTTAATTCACCCCTCCACTTT. Translating gives CASMRDGPGLNSPLHF.

J is TRBJ2-7 and V is TRBV25-1; D assignment may be TRBD1 or TRBD2 (5 bases each). Germline V CDR1 and CDR2: MGHDK, SYGVNS. The CDR3 consists of 15 residues. The ends were cut back, 0 bases at V and 2 bases at J, with 11 bases in the middle. The CDR3 protein is CASSEYRGTPYEQYF. In DNA form, the CDR3 reads TGTGCCAGCAGTGAATATAGAGGGACCCCCTACGAGCAGTACTTC.

V is TRBV5-1 and J is TRBJ1-5; tentatively, D is TRBD1 (5 bases). This CDR3 has 14 amino acids. Trimming cost V 0 bases and J 6 bases, with 10 bases left between them. CDR1 SGHRS and CDR2 YFSETQ come from the germline V gene. CDR3 DNA sequence: TGCGCCAGCAGCTTGGGAGGGGAGGCTCAGCCCCAGCATTTT. Protein: CASSLGGEAQPQHF.

The CDR3, as DNA: TGTGCCAGCAGCTTGCCGGGGGCAAGAACGCACACTGAAGCTTTCTTT. This gives the protein CASSLPGARTHTEAFF. The chain recombines TRBV5-4 with TRBJ1-1; a weak D match, TRBD1 (6 bases). Germline CDR1 is SGHNT and CDR2 is YYREEE (reference sequence). V lost 1 base and J 3 bases, leaving 16 bases between the germline ends. The CDR3 length is 16 residues.

The CDR3 bases are TGTGCCTGGGGGGGAGGGGCTGAAGCTTTCTTT. Its protein is CAWGGGAEAFF. This chain uses TRBV30 with TRBJ1-1, with a possible D match to TRBD1 (5 bases). The V and J ends lost 5 bases and 6 bases respectively, with 10 bases between them. The CDR3 is made up of 11 amino acids. The germline V gene encodes CDR1 GTSNPN and CDR2 SVGIG (reference sequence). The whole variable domain, filled in from reference TRBV30 and TRBJ1-1, reads SQTIHQWPATLVQPVGSPLSLECTVEGTSNPNLYWYRQAAGRGLQLLFYSVGIGQISSEVPQNLSASRPQDRQFILSSKKLLLSDSGFYLCAWGGGAEAFFGQGTRLTVV.

This chain connects TRBV7-9 to TRBJ2-7; D perhaps matches TRBD1 (5 bases). Between the trimmed V and J ends, which lost 2 bases and 2 bases, there was a span of 19 bases. The CDR3 has 17 amino acids. Germline values: CDR1 SEHNR, CDR2 FQNEAQ (reference sequence). The DNA of the CDR3 is TGTGCCAGCAGCTTAACCCCGTTAGGCCAGGGCGCCTACGAGCAGTACTTC. Residues: CASSLTPLGQGAYEQYF. Complete variable domain (other parts from reference TRBV7-9 and TRBJ2-7): DTGVSQNPRHKITKRGQNVTFRCDPISEHNRLYWYRQTLGQGPEFLTYFQNEAQLEKSRLLSDRFSAERPKGSFSTLEIQRTEQGDSAMYLCASSLTPLGQGAYEQYFGPGTRLTVT.

This clone appeared a single time. The chain links TRBV5-1 to TRBJ2-1; unclear D gene. Trimming took 0 bases from V and 5 from J, leaving 12 bases between them. Germline V gives CDR1 SGHRS, CDR2 YFSETQ. The CDR3 length is 15 residues. In DNA, the CDR3 is TGCGCCAGCAGCTTGGCATCGGCAGCGAACAATGAGCAGTTCTTC. As protein: CASSLASAANNEQFF.

V usage is TRBV4-2 and J usage is TRBJ1-1; the D gene is possibly TRBD1 (6 bases). The CDR3 is 13 amino acids. Per germline, CDR1 LGHNA and CDR2 YNFKEQ. The V gene lost 0 bases and the J gene lost 5 bases, with 7 bases spanning the gap. CDR3 amino acids: CASSQEQGTEAFF. CDR3 coding DNA: TGTGCCAGCAGCCAAGAGCAGGGGACTGAAGCTTTCTTT.

V gene TRBV28 combines with J gene TRBJ2-7; 12 bases agree with TRBD1. V gave up 4 bases and J gave up 12 bases; unmatched junction bases: 10. The CDR3 has 14 amino acids. Germline CDR1 reads MDHEN; CDR2 reads SYDVKM. In DNA form, the CDR3 reads TGTGCCAGCAGTTCGGGACAGGGGGCGCGGGGATCGTACTTC. Its translation: CASSSGQGARGSYF.

V is TRBV9 and J is TRBJ2-5, with a tentative D call TRBD1 (5 bases). The CDR3 is 15 amino acids. Per germline, CDR1 SGDLS and CDR2 YYNGEE. V shed 6 bases and J shed 4 bases, with 19 bases lying between them. The CDR3 coding sequence is TGTGCCAGCACCTTCGCCCAGGGTCAGGGAGAGACCCAGTACTTC. Translated, it gives CASTFAQGQGETQYF.

The chain couples TRBV20-1 to TRBJ1-2; D unclear. This CDR3 is built from 11 residues. Germline-derived CDR1 and CDR2 are DFQATT and SNEGSKA (reference sequence). Trimming shortened V by 0 bases and J by 8 bases, and 7 bases separated the two germline ends. This CDR3 reads CSARDPGGYTF. CDR3 sequence (DNA): TGCAGTGCTAGAGATCCCGGCGGCTACACCTTC.

The rearrangement links TRBV19 to TRBJ1-5, with D perhaps TRBD1 (5 bases). From germline, CDR1 is LNHDA and CDR2 SQIVND (reference sequence). V was pared by 10 bases and J by 0 bases, with 16 bases between. The CDR3 length is 15 residues. The CDR3, as DNA: TGTGCCACCGACCTGGGGCGCAGTAGCAATCAGCCCCAGCATTTT. It yields the protein CATDLGRSSNQPQHF. The variable domain in full, with the rest retrieved from reference TRBV19 and TRBJ1-5, is DGGITQSPKYLFRKEGQNVTLSCEQNLNHDAMYWYRQDPGQGLRLIYYSQIVNDFQKGDIAEGYSVSREKKESFPLTVTSAQKNPTAFYLCATDLGRSSNQPQHFGDGTRLSIL.

The V and J genes are TRBV20-1 and TRBJ2-5, with D hard to call. Trimming left V 6 bases short and J 5 bases short, with 10 bases between. Germline V gene data show CDR1 as DFQATT and CDR2 as SNEGSKA (reference sequence). The CDR3 totals 11 residues. CDR3 residues: CSATLVETQYF. DNA of the CDR3: TGCAGTGCAACCCTTGTGGAGACCCAGTACTTC.

This chain links TRBV5-1 with TRBJ2-5; the match to TRBD2 covers 10 bases. V was pared by 4 bases and J by 7 bases, with 7 bases of the junction left unmatched. This CDR3 comprises 14 residues. Germline V gives CDR1 SGHRS, CDR2 YFSETQ. DNA of the CDR3: TGCGCCAGCAGCAGCACTAGCGGGGAGGGGACCCAGTACTTC. Translated: CASSSTSGEGTQYF.

This clone was counted between two and nine times. The rearrangement joins TRBV29-1 to TRBJ2-1, with D possibly being TRBD1 (6 bases). The CDR3 totals 15 residues. From germline, CDR1 is SQVTM and CDR2 ANQGSEA. The V end lost 6 bases, the J end lost 7 bases, and 22 bases lay between the germline ends. CDR3 in DNA: TGCAGCGTCAAGCGGCAAGGGGGAAAGAAGAATGAGCAGTTCTTC. Amino acids: CSVKRQGGKKNEQFF.